This TCR beta chain was identified during a study of long-term antiretroviral therapy in people with HIV. The germline gives CDR1 SGHVS, CDR2 FNYEAQ. The CDR3 sequence is 13 residues long. V lost 5 bases and J lost 7; bases outside the gene matches: 6. Runs used v3.0 of the immunoSEQ assay and were done at survey level. Produced via immunoSEQ multiplex PCR; TCRdb's table is partial and in-frame only. Among about 32,000 clones listed, 97% were seen once. This specimen consisted of unsorted PBMCs, obtained 7.6 years after starting antiretroviral therapy. The chain couples TRBV7-6 to TRBJ2-5, with TRBD2 matching over 8 bases. This TCR derives from a man under 40 with HIV. This chain's CDR3 is CASSPGGDGTQYF. For the CDR3, the DNA is TGTGCCAGCAGCCCGGGGGGGGATGGGACCCAGTACTTC.